One T cell receptor beta chain is described in this entry. As yet, its antigen is unknown. With random hexamers, reverse transcription was performed on about 0.5 to 1 ug of RNA. Coverage of TCR beta CDR3 amplification by immunoSEQ multiplex PCR extended to 54 Vbeta and 13 Jbeta. TCRdb fed the immunoSEQ multiplex PCR reads into MiXCR, producing one record per CDR3 protein. The table includes about 210,000 distinct CDR3 sequences, about 94% detected once. The data belong to a study of CD8 T cells in Susac syndrome. For the study at large: Among the Susac syndrome patients sequenced, 5 or 6 had active disease and about eight were in remission.

Study-level findings and limits: The CD4+ T cell repertoires in Susac syndrome were not clonally expanded.

Diagnostic criteria for definite or probable disease, in their recently defined form, were met by the patients with Susac syndrome. From germline, CDR1 is DFQATT and CDR2 SNEGSKA (reference sequence). With V trimmed by 2 bases and J by 3 bases, 8 bases remained unmatched. This CDR3 spans 16 amino acids. This chain uses TRBV20-1 with TRBJ2-2, with TRBD2 matching 8 bases. The sample consisted of CD4+ T cells from PBMCs. This receptor was taken from a human donor with Susac syndrome. The CDR3 loop reads CSARPGGARDTGELFF. The CDR3 region has the DNA TGCAGTGCTAGACCGGGGGGGGCGCGGGACACCGGGGAGCTGTTTTTT.